The source of this T cell receptor (beta chain) is a study of identical twins (dated by TCRdb to about 2016). Background for the entire study: The study deep-sequenced TCR alpha and beta repertoires from monozygotic twins, unrelated adults of various ages and cord blood to test whether fetal clonotypes persist. To rule out contamination, the twin experiments were replicated at different times with different library preparation protocols.

Beyond this particular receptor, the publication reports: The excess sharing between twins in beta out-of-frame sequences was weaker because fewer shared sequences reduced the signal-to-noise ratio. Compared with coincidental sharing between unrelated individuals, out-of-frame TCR alpha sequences shared between twins had an excess of sequences with low generation probability. Invariant T cells such as MAIT and iNKT could partly confound zero-insertion analyses, though diverse VJ usage argued against this for most clonotypes. Fewer insertions were carried by abundant cord blood beta clonotypes, a similar but weaker trend appeared in young adult naive repertoires, and no such trend appeared in memory repertoires. In monozygotic twins, out-of-frame TCR alpha sharing was systematically underestimated by recombination models, although the models agreed with sharing between unrelated individuals. Because the same donors could not be followed over many years, conclusions were based on cross-sectional statistical analysis.

Per the germline V gene, SGDLS is the CDR1 and YYNGEE is the CDR2. Ends trimmed: V by 0 bases, J by 1 base; bases unmatched to a gene: 3. Including the terminal cysteine and phenylalanine, the CDR3 comprises 16 residues. Just CDR3 DNA is preserved here, 48 bases in frame from base 1. Receptors were amplified or captured by 5' RACE. The reads were generated on an Illumina HiSeq 2000. A universal primer binding site was introduced by template switching, and a unique molecular identifier was present in the final cDNA, enabling accurate counting of TCR cDNA molecules. Specific primers in the conserved constant-segment region were used to synthesize first-strand cDNA for the TCR alpha and beta chains. To control for contamination, each cDNA library was double barcoded with a SMART-Mk sample barcode plus Illumina barcodes. Two successive PCR steps introduced TruSeq adapter sequences along with Illumina sample barcodes. The TCR alpha and beta cDNA libraries were sequenced on the Illumina HiSeq platform using custom primers. In the authors' own workflow: MiGEC processed the raw reads to extract unique molecular identifiers, while MiXCR was used to determine the CDR3 positions. Recombination models were inferred per individual with the repgenHMM and IGoR tools using an EM algorithm. The analysis of shared clonotypes was done with the tcR package in R, with sharing normalized by the product of cloneset sizes. Out-of-frame nonproductive sequences were analyzed to study raw recombination free of thymic and clonal selection effects. TCRdb reanalyzed the raw reads on its own, using fastp at Q25 for trimming and MiXCR for clone calling, and kept in-frame beta chains. Entries that share a CDR3 protein sequence are merged under the most common genes and DNA. TCRdb, not the authors, supplied the V and J calls. The sample profile shows 200,000 to 300,000 distinct CDR3 sequences; roughly 7% of them were found once. The top ten clones comprise 3.5% to 4% of the sample.

Every donor in the study was a healthy Caucasian. Three pairs of female monozygotic twins, all aged roughly 18 to 29 years, were included in the twin cohort. Miltenyi CD45RO+ enrichment and human naive T-cell isolation kits were used to isolate memory (CD45RO+) and naive T cells from PBMC. As to this clonotype: Its antigen is still unknown. No base quality information exists; no much larger clone differs at one position.

The data also belong to a second study, concerning yellow fever vaccine responses in identical twins. Looking at the second paper: The T cell response to vaccination in identical twins was reported by the authors to appear partly convergent and partly personalized. Focusing on identical twins, the study followed the T cell clones that responded to the vaccine, and did so with precision.

The receptor chain draws on TRBV9 and TRBJ2-2; the junction holds 7 bases that match TRBD2. The sample consisted of memory (CD45RO+) T cells sorted from blood. The sample's cell subset or site label, decoded: CD45RO+ enriched T cells. The receptor comes from a woman under 30 in good health. The nucleotide sequence is TGTGCCAGCAGCGTAGGGCTAGCGGTGAACACCGGGGAGCTGTTTTTT. It translates to CASSVGLAVNTGELFF.